The 4 T cell receptor beta chains reported below all come from one sample, sequenced in a study of cytomegalovirus exposure and HLA in healthy donors. Both 60 Vbeta primers and 13 Jbeta primers went into the PCR. TCRdb's table, derived via immunoSEQ multiplex PCR, lists solely in-frame clones and lacks some. The table records 150,000 or so clones, 75% to 80% of them present only once. Sequencing was carried out using PBMCs. The source of these receptors is a man aged 35-49 years in good health and CMV-seropositive.

This clone was seen a few times. The chain combines TRBV6-6 with TRBJ1-1; D is ambiguous. Germline V CDR1 and CDR2: MNHNY, SVGAGI (reference sequence). This CDR3 region has 14 residues. V lost 5 bases and J lost 3, with 13 bases in between. In DNA form, the CDR3 reads TGTGCCAGCAGTACCCCCGGGAGACACACTGAAGCTTTCTTT. Residues: CASSTPGRHTEAFF.

The count of this clone is one. The CDR3 spells CASSSTQGKPNYGYTF. The DNA for the CDR3 is TGTGCCAGCAGTTCAACACAGGGGAAACCTAACTATGGCTACACCTTC. The chain recombines TRBV6-5 with TRBJ1-2, with 7 positions matching TRBD1. J gave up 0 bases and V 4 bases, and 8 bases lay outside the gene matches. Germline assignment: CDR1 MNHEY and CDR2 SVGAGI. This CDR3 region has 16 residues.

The rearrangement uses TRBV28 and TRBJ2-7; TRBD1 matches at 10 bases. CDR1 is MDHEN and CDR2 is SYDVKM in the germline V gene. The CDR3 length is 15 residues. Trimming cost V 5 bases and J 2 bases; bases outside gene matches: 6. CDR3 nucleotides: TGTGCCAGCAGTGGACCCGGGACAGGGGCCTACGAGCAGTACTTC. Translating gives CASSGPGTGAYEQYF.

J is TRBJ1-2 and V is TRBV19; D ambiguous. V lost 5 bases and J lost 0, with 4 bases in between. This CDR3 is 12 amino acids long. CDR1 and CDR2 (germline): LNHDA, SQIVND (reference sequence). The CDR3 bases are TGTGCCAGTAGTCCAGCTAACTATGGCTACACCTTC. Amino acid sequence: CASSPANYGYTF.